Listed below are T cell receptor beta chains from one sample, sequenced in a study of blood T cell repertoires in COVID-19. Repertoires were generated with immunoSEQ multiplex PCR, while TCRdb's copy carries only in-frame clones and drops some. The sample holds about 200,000 clones, more than 80% seen once. The sample consisted of PBMCs or T cells enriched from blood (not recorded which). These TCRs come from a woman under 30 who had recovered from COVID-19. CDR3s include the opening cysteine and the closing phenylalanine or tryptophan. Fields, in order: V gene, clone size, D gene, J gene, CDR3 protein, CDR3 DNA. A D gene is named only where the DNA matches it firmly. Some rows have no size entry. The others give once, few or many, or a class for an expanded clone.

v_call: TRBV5-6; clone_size: NA; d_call: TRBD1; j_call: TRBJ2-7; cdr3_aa: CASSFLGQGRYEQYF; cdr3_nt: TGTGCCAGCAGCTTCCTCGGACAGGGTAGGTACGAGCAGTACTTC
v_call: TRBV2; clone_size: NA; d_call: NA; j_call: TRBJ1-5; cdr3_aa: CASSSGLYSNQPQHF; cdr3_nt: TGTGCCAGCTCCTCAGGGCTGTATAGCAATCAGCCCCAGCATTTT
v_call: TRBV2; clone_size: few; d_call: TRBD1; j_call: TRBJ1-5; cdr3_aa: CASSGPGQGLGQPQHF; cdr3_nt: TGTGCCAGCAGTGGACCCGGACAGGGGTTGGGTCAGCCCCAGCATTTT
v_call: TRBV30; clone_size: NA; d_call: NA; j_call: TRBJ2-7; cdr3_aa: CAWRTNLQGIYEQYF; cdr3_nt: TGTGCCTGGAGAACCAACTTACAGGGAATCTACGAGCAGTACTTC
v_call: TRBV6-5; clone_size: NA; d_call: NA; j_call: TRBJ1-5; cdr3_aa: CASSYSVATPQHF; cdr3_nt: TGTGCCAGCAGTTACTCGGTAGCTACGCCCCAGCATTTT
v_call: TRBV18; clone_size: NA; d_call: NA; j_call: TRBJ1-6; cdr3_aa: CASSPRVQASHNSPLHF; cdr3_nt: TGTGCCAGCTCACCTCGGGTCCAAGCCTCCCATAATTCACCCCTCCACTTT
v_call: TRBV9; clone_size: NA; d_call: TRBD1; j_call: TRBJ1-2; cdr3_aa: CASSVWPGTGGAGYGYTF; cdr3_nt: TGTGCCAGCAGCGTATGGCCCGGGACAGGGGGCGCTGGCTATGGCTACACCTTC
v_call: TRBV12-3/TRBV12-4; clone_size: NA; d_call: NA; j_call: TRBJ1-4; cdr3_aa: CASSPRTASKLFF; cdr3_nt: TGTGCCAGCAGCCCCAGGACAGCTTCGAAACTGTTTTTT
v_call: TRBV27; clone_size: NA; d_call: NA; j_call: TRBJ2-1; cdr3_aa: CASSLSSGGHNEQFF; cdr3_nt: TGTGCCAGCAGTTTATCTTCCGGGGGGCACAATGAGCAGTTCTTC
v_call: TRBV2; clone_size: NA; d_call: TRBD2; j_call: TRBJ2-2; cdr3_aa: CASSLSSGGLNTGELFF; cdr3_nt: TGTGCCAGCAGTCTCTCCAGCGGGGGCCTAAACACCGGGGAGCTGTTTTTT
v_call: TRBV28; clone_size: NA; d_call: NA; j_call: TRBJ2-3; cdr3_aa: CAIAGGRDTQYF; cdr3_nt: TGTGCCATCGCCGGGGGGCGGGATACGCAGTATTTT
v_call: TRBV7-9; clone_size: NA; d_call: NA; j_call: TRBJ2-3; cdr3_aa: CASSQAQGFLIADTQYF; cdr3_nt: TGTGCCAGCAGCCAGGCCCAGGGGTTTTTAATCGCAGATACGCAGTATTTT
v_call: TRBV19; clone_size: few; d_call: NA; j_call: TRBJ1-3; cdr3_aa: CASTRGTGNTIYF; cdr3_nt: TGTGCCAGTACTAGGGGAACTGGAAACACCATATATTTT
v_call: TRBV3-1/TRBV3-2; clone_size: few; d_call: TRBD1; j_call: TRBJ1-1; cdr3_aa: CASSRSFGTGGANTEAFF; cdr3_nt: TGTGCCAGCAGCCGGTCCTTCGGGACAGGGGGCGCGAACACTGAAGCTTTCTTT
v_call: TRBV12-2; clone_size: NA; d_call: NA; j_call: TRBJ2-6; cdr3_aa: CASRLGAKPLGANVLTF; cdr3_nt: TGTGCAAGTCGCTTAGGTGCTAAGCCTCTTGGGGCCAACGTCCTGACTTTC
v_call: TRBV5-4; clone_size: NA; d_call: TRBD1; j_call: TRBJ1-2; cdr3_aa: CASSPGRDSYGYTF; cdr3_nt: TGTGCCAGCAGCCCTGGTCGGGACAGCTATGGCTACACCTTC
v_call: TRBV6-1; clone_size: NA; d_call: NA; j_call: TRBJ1-2; cdr3_aa: CASSEGVREAGIYGYTF; cdr3_nt: TGTGCCAGCAGTGAAGGAGTCAGGGAAGCAGGCATCTATGGCTACACCTTC
v_call: TRBV7-3; clone_size: NA; d_call: NA; j_call: TRBJ1-6; cdr3_aa: CASSLSPRDNSPLHF; cdr3_nt: TGTGCCAGCAGCTTAAGCCCAAGAGATAATTCACCCCTCCACTTT
v_call: TRBV6-5; clone_size: NA; d_call: NA; j_call: TRBJ1-5; cdr3_aa: CASRRRGDSEPQHF; cdr3_nt: TGTGCCAGCAGGAGACGCGGGGATTCCGAGCCCCAGCATTTT
v_call: TRBV5-4; clone_size: NA; d_call: TRBD1; j_call: TRBJ2-7; cdr3_aa: CASTFGTGGYEQYF; cdr3_nt: TGTGCCAGCACTTTTGGGACAGGGGGCTACGAGCAGTACTTC
v_call: TRBV3-1/TRBV3-2; clone_size: few; d_call: NA; j_call: TRBJ1-2; cdr3_aa: CASSQDPLYGYTF; cdr3_nt: TGTGCCAGCAGCCAAGACCCCCTCTATGGCTACACCTTC
v_call: TRBV28; clone_size: NA; d_call: TRBD2; j_call: TRBJ2-1; cdr3_aa: CASTQWTSGANEQFF; cdr3_nt: TGTGCCAGCACCCAATGGACTAGCGGGGCCAATGAGCAGTTCTTC
v_call: TRBV18; clone_size: NA; d_call: NA; j_call: TRBJ1-2; cdr3_aa: CASSPDRSYGYTF; cdr3_nt: TGTGCCAGCTCACCCGACAGATCATATGGCTACACCTTC
v_call: TRBV9; clone_size: NA; d_call: NA; j_call: TRBJ1-4; cdr3_aa: CASSVGGVNEKLFF; cdr3_nt: TGTGCCAGCAGCGTAGGGGGGGTTAATGAAAAACTGTTTTTT
v_call: TRBV2; clone_size: few; d_call: TRBD1; j_call: TRBJ2-2; cdr3_aa: CASSTDRGHGELFF; cdr3_nt: TGTGCCAGCAGCACCGACAGGGGGCACGGGGAGCTGTTTTTT
v_call: TRBV10-3; clone_size: NA; d_call: NA; j_call: TRBJ2-3; cdr3_aa: CAISENRELDTQYF; cdr3_nt: TGTGCCATCAGTGAAAACAGGGAGCTAGATACGCAGTATTTT
v_call: TRBV7-6; clone_size: NA; d_call: TRBD2; j_call: TRBJ2-3; cdr3_aa: CASSPEGAGGLLDTQYF; cdr3_nt: TGTGCCAGCAGCCCCGAGGGGGCGGGGGGGCTATTGGATACGCAGTATTTT
v_call: TRBV11-2; clone_size: NA; d_call: NA; j_call: TRBJ2-7; cdr3_aa: CASTLVRGGTYEQYF; cdr3_nt: TGTGCCAGCACCTTGGTGCGGGGTGGGACCTACGAGCAGTACTTC
v_call: TRBV19; clone_size: NA; d_call: NA; j_call: TRBJ1-5; cdr3_aa: CASSIVIGDWGNQPQHF; cdr3_nt: TGTGCCAGTAGTATAGTGATCGGGGATTGGGGCAATCAGCCCCAGCATTTT